The entry below describes one T cell receptor beta chain. Its antigen remains unknown. Original data processing: Differences in CDR3 between clinicopathological groups were drawn on to build a classifier intended to discriminate distant-metastatic papillary thyroid cancer patients. TCRdb re-processed the PCR reads through MiXCR. The V and J calls, along with clone size, are taken from TCRdb and not from the paper's own processing. The sample lists 21,000 or so clones; around 17% were seen once. The sample comes from a study of metastatic and nonmetastatic thyroid tumors. The wider study: Repertoires from malignant and benign thyroid patients were compared across blood and tumor or nodule tissue.

Thyroid surgery was preceded by no treatment in any patient. Germline V lookup: CDR1 SGHTA, CDR2 FQGNSA. The CDR3 contains 13 residues. Trimming took 4 bases from V and 7 from J; bases not matched to a gene: 7. Study-wide results and caveats: A significant increase in TCR beta diversity was reportedly seen in malignant thyroid tumors relative to benign nodules, in blood and tumor.

The sample consisted of blood. This receptor was identified in a male donor with papillary thyroid cancer or a benign thyroid nodule (not recorded which). Some clones in this sample may be carry-over from other donors' samples. V usage is TRBV7-2 and J usage is TRBJ2-7; 7 nucleotides line up with TRBD1. CDR3 nucleotide sequence: TGTGCCAGCAGCTCCGCGACAGGGAGAGAGCAGTACTTC. Residues: CASSSATGREQYF. Combining the CDR3 with reference TRBV7-2 and TRBJ2-7 gives the whole variable domain GAGVSQSPSNKVTEKGKDVELRCDPISGHTALYWYRQSLGQGLEFLIYFQGNSAPDKSGLPSDRFSAERTGGSVSTLTIQRTQQEDSAVYLCASSSATGREQYFGPGTRLTVT.